This T cell receptor (beta chain) was observed in a study of blood T cell repertoires in COVID-19. For the study at large: From the United States, Italy and Spain came samples of acute and convalescent COVID-19.

The CDR3 extends over 17 amino acids. Looked up from germline, CDR1 is MNHEY and CDR2 is SMNVEV (reference sequence). V lost 10 bases to trimming and J lost 8 bases, with 29 bases between them. This clone appeared once. Assay: immunoSEQ multiplex PCR; the TCRdb copy retains only in-frame clones and omits some. Among under 300,000 clones listed, around 86% were seen once. The sequenced material came from peripheral blood. The receptor's source is a human donor in a cohort sampled during active COVID-19. The chain links TRBV27 to TRBJ2-2; D is perhaps TRBD2 (10 bases). CDR3 amino acids: CATGTGSLAGATGELFF. The DNA of the CDR3 is TGTGCCACCGGGACAGGGTCGCTAGCGGGAGCCACGGGGGAGCTGTTTTTT.